This T cell receptor beta chain stems from a study of blood T cell repertoires in COVID-19. The assay was immunoSEQ multiplex PCR, and TCRdb's table has in-frame clones only and misses some. The sample carries fewer than 200,000 clones, roughly 77% recorded once. This TCR was sampled from an older man with active or convalescent COVID-19. The source material was peripheral blood.

The CDR3 nucleotides are TGTGCCAGCAGCCCCTGGACAGGGGAGATGTCCTATGGCTACACCTTC. Its protein is CASSPWTGEMSYGYTF. This chain connects TRBV3-1 (or the pseudogene TRBV3-2) to TRBJ1-2, with TRBD1 matching over 9 bases. CDR3 length: 16 amino acids. Germline assignment: CDR1 LGHDT and CDR2 YNNKEL (reference sequence). Trimming at V came to 4 bases and at J to 4 bases, leaving 10 bases not matched to a gene.